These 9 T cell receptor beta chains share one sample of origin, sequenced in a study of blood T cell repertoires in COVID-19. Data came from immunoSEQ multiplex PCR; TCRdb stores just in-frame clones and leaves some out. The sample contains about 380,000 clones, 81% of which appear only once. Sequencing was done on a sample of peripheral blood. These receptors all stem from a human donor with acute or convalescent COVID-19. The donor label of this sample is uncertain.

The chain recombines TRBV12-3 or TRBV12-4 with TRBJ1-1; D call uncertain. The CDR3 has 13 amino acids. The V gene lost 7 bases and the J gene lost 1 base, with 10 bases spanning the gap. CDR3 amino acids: CASTRQGNTEAFF. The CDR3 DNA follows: TGTGCCAGCACCCGACAAGGGAACACTGAAGCTTTCTTT.

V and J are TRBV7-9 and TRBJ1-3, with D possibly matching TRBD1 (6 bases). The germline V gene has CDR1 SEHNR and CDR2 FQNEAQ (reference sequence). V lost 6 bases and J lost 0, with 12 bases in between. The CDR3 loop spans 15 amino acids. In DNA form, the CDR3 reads TGTGCCAGCAGTCCGAAGACAGGCTCTGGAAACACCATATATTTT. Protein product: CASSPKTGSGNTIYF. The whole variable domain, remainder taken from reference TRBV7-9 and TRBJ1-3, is DTGVSQNPRHKITKRGQNVTFRCDPISEHNRLYWYRQTLGQGPEFLTYFQNEAQLEKSRLLSDRFSAERPKGSFSTLEIQRTEQGDSAMYLCASSPKTGSGNTIYFGEGSWLTVV.

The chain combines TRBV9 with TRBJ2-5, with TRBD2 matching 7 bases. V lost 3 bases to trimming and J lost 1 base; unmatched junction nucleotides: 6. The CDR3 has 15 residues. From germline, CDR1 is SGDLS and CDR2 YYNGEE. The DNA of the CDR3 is TGTGCCAGCAGCGCGACTAGCTGGCCCCAAGAGACCCAGTACTTC. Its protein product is CASSATSWPQETQYF.

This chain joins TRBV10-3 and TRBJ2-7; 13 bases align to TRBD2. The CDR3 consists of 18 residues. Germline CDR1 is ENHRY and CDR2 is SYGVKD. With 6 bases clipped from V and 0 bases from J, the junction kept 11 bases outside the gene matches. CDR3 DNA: TGTGCCATCAGCCCGGGACTAGCGGGGCGGACGCCCTCCTACGAGCAGTACTTC. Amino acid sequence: CAISPGLAGRTPSYEQYF.

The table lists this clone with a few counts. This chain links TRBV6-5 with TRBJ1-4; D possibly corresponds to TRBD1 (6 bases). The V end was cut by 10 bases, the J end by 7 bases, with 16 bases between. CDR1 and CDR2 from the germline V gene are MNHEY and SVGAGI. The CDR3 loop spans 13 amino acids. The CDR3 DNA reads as TGTGCCACTCGGACAGACCCTATTGAAAAACTGTTTTTT. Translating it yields CATRTDPIEKLFF.

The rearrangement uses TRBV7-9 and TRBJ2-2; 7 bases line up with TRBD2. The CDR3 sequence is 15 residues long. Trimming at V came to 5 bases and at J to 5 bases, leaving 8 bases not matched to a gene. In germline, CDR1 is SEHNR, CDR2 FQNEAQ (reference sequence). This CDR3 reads CASSLDGGKTGELFF. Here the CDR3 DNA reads TGTGCCAGCAGCCTGGACGGGGGGAAGACCGGGGAGCTGTTTTTT.

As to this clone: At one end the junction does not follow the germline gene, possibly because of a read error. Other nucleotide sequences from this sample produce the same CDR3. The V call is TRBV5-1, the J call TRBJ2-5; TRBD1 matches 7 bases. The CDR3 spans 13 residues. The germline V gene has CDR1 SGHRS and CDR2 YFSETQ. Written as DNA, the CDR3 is TGCGCCAGCAGCTTTGACAGGGAAGAGACTCAGTACTTC. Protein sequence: CASSFDREETQYF.

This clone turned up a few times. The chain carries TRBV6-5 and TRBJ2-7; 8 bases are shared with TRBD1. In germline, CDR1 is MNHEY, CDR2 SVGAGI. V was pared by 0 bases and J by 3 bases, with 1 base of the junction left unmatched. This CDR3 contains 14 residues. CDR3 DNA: TGTGCCAGCAGTTACTCGACAGGGGTCTACGAGCAGTACTTC. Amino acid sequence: CASSYSTGVYEQYF.

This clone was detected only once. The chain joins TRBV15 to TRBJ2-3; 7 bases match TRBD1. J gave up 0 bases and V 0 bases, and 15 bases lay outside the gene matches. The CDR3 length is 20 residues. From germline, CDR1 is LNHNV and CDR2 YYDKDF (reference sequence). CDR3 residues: CATSREGGDRRIRSTDTQYF. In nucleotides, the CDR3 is TGTGCCACCAGCAGAGAAGGGGGCGACCGGAGAATTCGTAGCACAGATACGCAGTATTTT.